A single sample is the source of the 27 T cell receptor beta chains below, sequenced in a study of T cells in Graves' hyperthyroidism and ophthalmopathy. RNA transcripts provided the source from which TCR beta CDR3 regions were amplified. The TCR CDR3 first-round RT-PCR relied on the HTBI primer set. TCRdb independently ran MiXCR on the multiplex PCR reads; one entry per CDR3 protein. Of over 650,000 distinct CDR3 sequences listed, around 17% are singletons. The sequencing input was blood. These receptors all stem from a man aged 18 to 29 with Graves' hyperthyroidism.

A note on this clonotype: It may be a read error: a sequence one base away is much more abundant. The chain recombines TRBV20-1 with TRBJ2-7, with 10 bases fitting TRBD2. Germline CDR1 and CDR2: DFQATT and SNEGSKA (reference sequence). This CDR3 has 15 amino acids. The CDR3 loop reads CNASLMSGRANEQYF. CDR3 in DNA: TGCAATGCCTCGCTAATGAGCGGGAGGGCCAACGAGCAGTACTTC.

This clonotype was counted ten times or more. This chain connects TRBV28 to TRBJ2-1; D is ambiguous. Trimming removed 6 bases from V and 9 bases from J, with 9 bases in between. CDR1 and CDR2 (germline): MDHEN, SYDVKM. The CDR3 consists of 11 residues. The CDR3 protein is CASRILTEQFF. In DNA form, the CDR3 reads TGTGCCAGCAGGATACTCACTGAGCAGTTCTTC.

This clonotype was recorded many times. This rearrangement joins TRBV28 to TRBJ1-5; 7 bases fit TRBD1. The ends lost 2 bases at V and 2 bases at J; junction bases unmatched: 6. Germline V gene sequence: CDR1 MDHEN, CDR2 SYDVKM. The CDR3 consists of 16 residues. The CDR3 nucleotides are TGTGCCAGCAGTTTACGGATAACAGGGGGCAATCAGCCCCAGCATTTT. Residues: CASSLRITGGNQPQHF.

There are many counts of this clonotype. The gene calls are TRBV24-1 and TRBJ1-5, with TRBD1 identical over 9 bases. V gave up 2 bases and J gave up 6 bases; unmatched junction bases: 7. This CDR3 spans 16 amino acids. Germline-derived CDR1 and CDR2 are KGHDR and SFDVKD. The CDR3 loop reads CATSDSRGQGSQPQHF. The CDR3 DNA is TGTGCCACCAGTGATTCCCGCGGACAGGGGAGTCAGCCCCAGCATTTT.

The V gene is TRBV19, the J gene TRBJ1-1; 8 bases align to TRBD1. J lost 0 bases, V lost 3 bases, and 3 bases had no gene match. The CDR3 spans 15 residues. The germline gives CDR1 LNHDA, CDR2 SQIVND (reference sequence). The DNA of the CDR3 is TGTGCCAGTAGTATGACAGGGGAGATGAACACTGAAGCTTTCTTT. Protein: CASSMTGEMNTEAFF.

The V gene is TRBV9, the J gene TRBJ1-6, with TRBD1 matching over 9 bases. J was trimmed by 8 bases and V by 0 bases; bases with no gene match: 0. There are 14 residues in the CDR3. Germline values: CDR1 SGDLS, CDR2 YYNGEE. Here the CDR3 DNA reads TGTGCCAGCAGCGTAGGGGACAGGGATTCACCCCTCCACTTT. Its translation is CASSVGDRDSPLHF.

This clonotype has at least ten counts. The rearrangement uses TRBV5-1 and TRBJ2-2; D is ambiguous. The CDR3 is 17 residues long. Germline V gene data show CDR1 as SGHRS and CDR2 as YFSETQ. Deletions cut 1 base from V and 4 bases from J, with 17 bases between. CDR3 nucleotide sequence: TGCGCCAGCAGCTTGCCCCACGCGACATACGGCACCGGGGAGCTGTTTTTT. The encoded protein is CASSLPHATYGTGELFF.

J is TRBJ2-1 and V is TRBV7-9; D not resolved. V shed 7 bases and J shed 9 bases, with 22 bases lying between them. CDR3 size: 15 residues. The germline V gene has CDR1 SEHNR and CDR2 FQNEAQ (reference sequence). The CDR3 sequence is CASNYRASRMGEQFF. The CDR3 nucleotides are TGTGCCAGCAACTATAGAGCGTCCAGGATGGGTGAGCAGTTCTTC.

The V and J genes are TRBV20-1 and TRBJ1-4; D gene unclear. The length of the CDR3 is 13 residues. Germline CDR1 DFQATT, CDR2 SNEGSKA (reference sequence). Trimming took 0 bases from V and 8 from J, leaving 10 bases between them. The CDR3 nucleotides read TGCAGTGCTAGAGATCCACGAGGCGAAAAACTGTTTTTT. It encodes CSARDPRGEKLFF.

The sample holds a few counts of this clonotype. J is TRBJ2-2 and V is TRBV7-2; 12 bases agree with TRBD2. CDR3 length: 17 amino acids. The ends lost 0 bases at V and 5 bases at J; junction bases unmatched: 4. Germline V gives CDR1 SGHTA, CDR2 FQGNSA. The CDR3 sequence is CASSLALAGGLTGELFF. Here the CDR3 DNA reads TGTGCCAGCAGCTTAGCCCTAGCGGGAGGGTTGACCGGGGAGCTGTTTTTT.

The chain carries TRBV20-1 and TRBJ1-2; 8 nucleotides align to TRBD1. The CDR3 sequence is 13 residues long. The V gene end was trimmed by 5 bases and the J gene end by 4 bases; junction bases not matched to a gene: 6. Germline V gene sequence: CDR1 DFQATT, CDR2 SNEGSKA (reference sequence). The DNA of the CDR3 is TGCAGTGCTCCGGGACAGGCGAGCTATGGCTACACCTTC. The encoded protein is CSAPGQASYGYTF.

This clonotype was seen many times. The rearrangement uses TRBV12-3 or TRBV12-4 and TRBJ2-7; D gene uncertain. This CDR3 is 13 amino acids long. Trimming left V 1 base short and J 7 bases short, with 11 bases between. CDR3 sequence (DNA): TGTGCCAGCAGTTTAGGGTCTACTCAGGAGCAGTACTTC. It is translated as CASSLGSTQEQYF.

This clonotype was counted at least ten times. V gene TRBV18 combines with J gene TRBJ2-2; the D is unclear. V was trimmed by 3 bases and J by 1 base, leaving 12 bases between them. CDR3 length equals 16 residues. Per the germline V gene, CDR1 is KGHSH and CDR2 is LQKENI. For the CDR3, the DNA is TGTGCCAGCTCACCTCCCTCGACTCTGAACACCGGGGAGCTGTTTTTT. Its translation is CASSPPSTLNTGELFF.

This clonotype has a count of ten or more. The chain couples TRBV12-3 or TRBV12-4 to TRBJ2-7; D assignment may be TRBD1 or TRBD2 (5 bases each). This CDR3 has 14 amino acids. With 5 bases removed from V and 2 bases from J, the gap between germline ends came to 13 bases. CDR3 residues: CASSHWDRTYEQYF. In DNA form, the CDR3 reads TGTGCCAGCAGTCATTGGGACCGAACCTACGAGCAGTACTTC.

J is TRBJ1-5 and V is TRBV4-1; D is possibly TRBD1 (5 bases). Germline values: CDR1 MGHRA, CDR2 YSYEKL. The ends were cut back, 0 bases at V and 2 bases at J, with 11 bases in the middle. The CDR3 has 16 residues. The CDR3 DNA follows: TGCGCCAGCAGCCAAGATCCGGGGGACGGCAATCAGCCCCAGCATTTT. Translated, it gives CASSQDPGDGNQPQHF.

This clonotype has ten or more counts. The chain has TRBV6-1 and TRBJ2-7; a weak D match, TRBD2 (7 bases). CDR1 MNHNS and CDR2 SASEGT come from the germline V gene. The CDR3 runs to 15 residues. V dropped 5 bases and J dropped 8 bases, with 22 bases sitting between them. The DNA of the CDR3 is TGTGCCAGCAGTCCCACAGGGAGGGGTACGAAGAAGCAGTACTTC. This encodes CASSPTGRGTKKQYF.

This clonotype was counted at least ten times. The CDR3 is CASSSGLAGSYNEQFF. CDR3 DNA sequence: TGTGCCAGCAGCTCCGGACTAGCGGGCTCCTACAATGAGCAGTTCTTC. The chain links TRBV11-3 to TRBJ2-1; 11 nucleotides line up with TRBD2. Germline-derived CDR1 and CDR2 are SGHNT and YENEEA. J gave up 0 bases and V 4 bases, and 2 bases lay outside the gene matches. This CDR3 comprises 16 residues.

This clonotype is a singleton in its sample. This chain links TRBV25-1 with TRBJ1-1; the D gene is possibly TRBD1 (5 bases). Trimming took off 8 bases at V and 2 bases at J, with 12 bases between the two ends. Germline V CDR1 and CDR2: MGHDK, SYGVNS. The CDR3 contains 13 residues. The CDR3 is CASRKGANTEAFF. CDR3 nucleotides: TGTGCCAGCCGTAAAGGGGCCAACACTGAAGCTTTCTTT.

Many counts were recorded for this clonotype. The chain employs TRBV27 and TRBJ2-7; 7 bases are shared with TRBD2. The germline V gene has CDR1 MNHEY and CDR2 SMNVEV (reference sequence). CDR3 length: 12 amino acids. J gave up 5 bases and V 3 bases, and 1 base lay outside the gene matches. In DNA form, the CDR3 reads TGTGCCAGCAGTTTGGGAGGGAACGAGCAGTACTTC. It specifies CASSLGGNEQYF.

V usage is TRBV5-1 and J usage is TRBJ2-5; 7 bases are a match to TRBD1. The CDR3 sequence is 15 residues long. V lost 4 bases, J lost 0 bases, and 6 bases stayed unmatched. The germline CDR1 and CDR2 sequences are SGHRS and YFSETQ. CDR3 amino acids: CASSRTDRNQETQYF. CDR3 nucleotides: TGCGCCAGCAGCAGAACGGACAGGAACCAAGAGACCCAGTACTTC.

The chain is built from TRBV7-2 and TRBJ2-3; 7 bases agree with TRBD2. The CDR3 consists of 15 residues. J gave up 3 bases and V 1 base, and 4 bases lay outside the gene matches. Germline V gives CDR1 SGHTA, CDR2 FQGNSA. CDR3 amino acids: CASSLVALATDTQYF. The CDR3 bases are TGTGCCAGCAGCTTAGTAGCACTAGCGACAGATACGCAGTATTTT.

This clonotype showed up many times. This rearrangement joins TRBV7-3 to TRBJ2-1, with a possible D match to TRBD2 (5 bases). The germline V gene has CDR1 SGHTA and CDR2 FQGTGA. The length of the CDR3 is 18 residues. V lost 2 bases and J lost 0, with 17 bases in between. The CDR3 spells CASSLLPAAGSSYNEQFF. CDR3 bases: TGTGCCAGCAGCTTATTGCCGGCGGCGGGTAGCTCCTACAATGAGCAGTTCTTC.

The V and J genes are TRBV15 and TRBJ1-4; D is perhaps TRBD1 (6 bases). CDR1 is LNHNV, CDR2 YYDKDF, per germline (reference sequence). V was shortened by 1 base and J by 6 bases, with 15 bases between the two germline ends. This CDR3 spans 16 amino acids. CDR3 sequence: CATSRGEWTDDEKLFF. The CDR3 nucleotides are TGTGCCACCAGCAGAGGGGAGTGGACAGATGATGAAAAACTGTTTTTT.

Ten or more counts support this clonotype. This chain links TRBV11-2 with TRBJ2-5; D may be TRBD1 or TRBD2 (5 bases each). V gave up 5 bases and J gave up 1 base, with 14 bases separating them. Per germline, CDR1 SGHAT and CDR2 FQNNGV. The length of the CDR3 is 15 residues. The CDR3 here is CASSPRWGTQETQYF. The CDR3 nucleotides are TGTGCCAGCAGCCCCCGGTGGGGGACCCAAGAGACCCAGTACTTC.

This clonotype was seen only a few times. The chain links TRBV4-1 to TRBJ1-1; D gene uncertain. Germline V lookup: CDR1 MGHRA, CDR2 YSYEKL. The germline V and J ends were trimmed by 8 bases and 6 bases, with 10 bases remaining between them. The CDR3 runs 11 residues. Here the CDR3 DNA reads TGCGCCAGCCAGGACTTCGCTGAAGCTTTCTTT. Its translation: CASQDFAEAFF.

In this sample, this clonotype turned up a few times. The CDR3 loop reads CASSRPQGPDTEAFF. The CDR3 nucleotides are TGTGCCAGCAGCCGGCCTCAGGGTCCTGACACTGAAGCTTTCTTT. The chain links TRBV14 to TRBJ1-1; TRBD1 is a possible D gene (5 bases). The V gene lost 4 bases and the J gene lost 3 bases, with 15 bases spanning the gap. The CDR3 length is 15 residues. CDR1 and CDR2 (germline): SGHDN, FVKESK.

This clonotype has at least ten counts. This CDR3 reads CAISANWGTSGTNEVQYF. In DNA form, the CDR3 reads TGTGCCATCAGTGCCAATTGGGGGACTAGCGGGACCAATGAAGTGCAGTACTTC. The chain links TRBV10-3 to TRBJ2-7; TRBD2 aligns across 13 bases. CDR3 length: 18 amino acids. CDR1 and CDR2 (germline): ENHRY, SYGVKD. Losses at the gene ends were 4 bases for V and 9 bases for J; bases not matched to a gene: 18.